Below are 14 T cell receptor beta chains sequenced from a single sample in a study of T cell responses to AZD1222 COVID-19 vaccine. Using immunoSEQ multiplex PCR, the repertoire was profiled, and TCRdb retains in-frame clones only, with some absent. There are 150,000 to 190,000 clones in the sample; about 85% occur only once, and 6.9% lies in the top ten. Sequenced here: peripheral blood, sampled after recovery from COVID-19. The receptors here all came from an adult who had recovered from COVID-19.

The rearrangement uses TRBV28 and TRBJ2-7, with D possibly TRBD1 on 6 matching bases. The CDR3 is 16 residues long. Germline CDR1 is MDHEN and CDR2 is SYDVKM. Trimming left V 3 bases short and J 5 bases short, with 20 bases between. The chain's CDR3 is CASSFYRSGTNHEQYF. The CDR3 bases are TGTGCCAGCAGTTTCTACCGTTCCGGGACAAACCACGAGCAGTACTTC.

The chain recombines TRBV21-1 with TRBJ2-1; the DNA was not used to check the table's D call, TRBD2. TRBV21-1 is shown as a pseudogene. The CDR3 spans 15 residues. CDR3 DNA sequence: TGTGCCAGCAGCCCCCCTAACCCCTCGAGGAAAGAGCAGTTCTTC. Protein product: CASSPPNPSRKEQFF.

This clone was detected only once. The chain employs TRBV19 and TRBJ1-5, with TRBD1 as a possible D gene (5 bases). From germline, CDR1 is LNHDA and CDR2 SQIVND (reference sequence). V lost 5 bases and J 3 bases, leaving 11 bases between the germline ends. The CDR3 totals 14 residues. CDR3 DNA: TGTGCCAGTAGTGTCCGGGACTTCAATCAGCCCCAGCATTTT. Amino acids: CASSVRDFNQPQHF.

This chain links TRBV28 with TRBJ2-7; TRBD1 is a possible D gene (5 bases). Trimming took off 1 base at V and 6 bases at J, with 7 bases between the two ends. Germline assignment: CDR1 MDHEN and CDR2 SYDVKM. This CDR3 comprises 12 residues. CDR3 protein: CASSLSRVEQYF. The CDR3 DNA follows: TGTGCCAGCAGTTTATCCAGGGTCGAGCAGTACTTC.

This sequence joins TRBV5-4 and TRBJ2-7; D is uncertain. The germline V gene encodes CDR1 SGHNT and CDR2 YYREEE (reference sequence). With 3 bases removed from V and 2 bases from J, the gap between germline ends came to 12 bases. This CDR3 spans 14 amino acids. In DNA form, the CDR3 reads TGTGCCAGCAGCTCCGGGCACAGTACCTACGAGCAGTACTTC. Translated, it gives CASSSGHSTYEQYF.

In nucleotides, the CDR3 is TGTGCCAGCAGGCGTAGCGGGAGTGATACGCAGTATTTT. This codes for CASRRSGSDTQYF. V gene TRBV6-5 combines with J gene TRBJ2-3, with 9 bases matching TRBD2. The germline CDR1 and CDR2 sequences are MNHEY and SVGAGI. Trimming took 6 bases from V and 6 from J; bases not matched to a gene: 4. The CDR3 has 13 amino acids.

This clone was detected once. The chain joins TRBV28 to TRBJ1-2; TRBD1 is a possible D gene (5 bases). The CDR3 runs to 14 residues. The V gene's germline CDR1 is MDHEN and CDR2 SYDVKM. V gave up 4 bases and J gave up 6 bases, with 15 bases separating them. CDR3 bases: TGTGCCAGCAGTTCCCCCGGGACGGATGATGGCTACACCTTC. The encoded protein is CASSSPGTDDGYTF.

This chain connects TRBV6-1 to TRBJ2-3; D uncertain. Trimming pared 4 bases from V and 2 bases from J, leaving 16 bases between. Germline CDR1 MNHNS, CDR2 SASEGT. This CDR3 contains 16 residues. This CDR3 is CASSAPTVPTTDTQYF. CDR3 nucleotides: TGTGCCAGCAGTGCGCCCACCGTGCCGACCACAGATACGCAGTATTTT.

This CDR3 reads CASSQAKGGGNTEAFF. CDR3 bases: TGTGCCAGCAGCCAAGCGAAGGGCGGAGGGAACACTGAAGCTTTCTTT. The chain recombines TRBV3-1 (or the pseudogene TRBV3-2) with TRBJ1-1; no firm D call. V lost 1 base and J 1 base, leaving 13 bases between the germline ends. This CDR3 has 16 amino acids. Germline V CDR1 and CDR2: LGHDT, YNNKEL (reference sequence).

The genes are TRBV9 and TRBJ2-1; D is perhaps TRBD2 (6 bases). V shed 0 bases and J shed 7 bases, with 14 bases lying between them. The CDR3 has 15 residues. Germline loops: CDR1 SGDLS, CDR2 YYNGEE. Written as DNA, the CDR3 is TGTGCCAGCAGCGTAGTAGGAGGGGAAATGAATGAGCAGTTCTTC. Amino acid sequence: CASSVVGGEMNEQFF.

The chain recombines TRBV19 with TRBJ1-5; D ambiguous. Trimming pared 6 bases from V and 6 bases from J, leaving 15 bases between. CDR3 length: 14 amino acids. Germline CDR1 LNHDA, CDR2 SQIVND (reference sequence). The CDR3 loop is CASRGGKWGQPQHF. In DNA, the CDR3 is TGTGCCAGTAGAGGAGGAAAGTGGGGTCAGCCCCAGCATTTT.

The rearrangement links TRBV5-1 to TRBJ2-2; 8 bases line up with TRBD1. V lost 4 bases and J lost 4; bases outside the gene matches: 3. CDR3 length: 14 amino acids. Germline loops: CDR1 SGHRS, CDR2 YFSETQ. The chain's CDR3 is CASSMTGVTGELFF. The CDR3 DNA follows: TGCGCCAGCAGCATGACAGGGGTCACCGGGGAGCTGTTTTTT.

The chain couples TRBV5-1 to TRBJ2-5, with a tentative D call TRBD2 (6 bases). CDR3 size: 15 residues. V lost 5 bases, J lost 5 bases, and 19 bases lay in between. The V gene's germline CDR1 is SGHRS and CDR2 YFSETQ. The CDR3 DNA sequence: TGCGCCAGCAGGCTGGAGGGGTATCTTGAGGAGACCCAGTACTTC. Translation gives CASRLEGYLEETQYF.

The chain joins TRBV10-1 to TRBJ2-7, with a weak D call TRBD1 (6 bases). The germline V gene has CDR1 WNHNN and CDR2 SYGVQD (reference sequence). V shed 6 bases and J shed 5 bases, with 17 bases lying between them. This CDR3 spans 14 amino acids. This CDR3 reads CASSPLGRGNEQYF. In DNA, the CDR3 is TGCGCCAGCAGCCCCCTGGGCAGGGGAAACGAGCAGTACTTC.